One sample yielded the 15 T cell receptor beta chains listed below, sequenced in a study of blood T cell repertoires in COVID-19. Clones were read by immunoSEQ multiplex PCR, and TCRdb kept only the in-frame ones, dropping some. The sample records tens of thousands of clones, 82% being singletons. The sequencing input was peripheral blood. The receptors come from a human donor with acute or convalescent COVID-19. The donor label of this sample is uncertain.

The rearrangement joins TRBV27 to TRBJ2-7; TRBD2 aligns across 12 bases. The CDR3 runs 13 residues. The V segment lost 6 bases and the J segment 7 bases; nucleotides outside the gene matches: 4. CDR1 is MNHEY and CDR2 is SMNVEV in the germline V gene (reference sequence). DNA of the CDR3: TGTGCCAGCAGGGGACTAGCGGGTTATGAGCAGTACTTC. It yields the protein CASRGLAGYEQYF.

This clone occurred a few times. V and J are TRBV5-6 and TRBJ2-7; maybe TRBD1 (7 bases). The germline gives CDR1 SGHDT, CDR2 YYEEEE. V was cut by 4 bases and J by 5 bases, with 10 bases left in between. This CDR3 spans 12 amino acids. The CDR3 spells CASSAGQNEQYF. In nucleotides, the CDR3 is TGTGCCAGCAGCGCGGGACAGAACGAGCAGTACTTC.

The J gene is TRBJ1-1, the V gene TRBV19; the D is unclear. The V gene's germline CDR1 is LNHDA and CDR2 SQIVND (reference sequence). This CDR3 has 14 residues. Trimming took 10 bases from V and 1 from J, leaving 16 bases between them. The CDR3 nucleotides read TGTGCCACCAGGACTCAAAGCTCGAACACTGAAGCTTTCTTT. Amino acids: CATRTQSSNTEAFF.

The rearrangement uses TRBV18 and TRBJ2-3, with 9 bases matching TRBD1. The CDR3 length is 14 residues. Per the germline V gene, CDR1 is KGHSH and CDR2 is LQKENI. Germline trimming cut 5 bases from V and 3 bases from J; bases unmatched to any gene: 3. The CDR3 bases are TGTGCCAGCTCAGCAGGGACAGGGACAGATACGCAGTATTTT. It is translated as CASSAGTGTDTQYF.

The sample holds a few counts of this clone. The V call is TRBV4-2, the J call TRBJ1-1; 8 bases agree with TRBD1. Germline V gives CDR1 LGHNA, CDR2 YNFKEQ. V lost 0 bases to trimming and J lost 5 bases; unmatched junction nucleotides: 11. The CDR3 runs to 17 residues. The CDR3 coding sequence is TGTGCCAGCAGCCAAGAGGCCACAGGGGGAAGTTCAACTGAAGCTTTCTTT. This codes for CASSQEATGGSSTEAFF.

The gene calls are TRBV27 and TRBJ1-5; 7 bases fit TRBD1. The germline CDR1 and CDR2 sequences are MNHEY and SMNVEV (reference sequence). The CDR3 consists of 16 residues. V lost 5 bases and J lost 5; bases outside the gene matches: 12. CDR3: CASSPLDRLRDQPQHF. CDR3 in DNA: TGTGCCAGCAGTCCCCTGGACAGGCTGCGGGATCAGCCCCAGCATTTT.

The chain links TRBV6-5 to TRBJ1-6; D perhaps matches TRBD1 (6 bases). The V end was cut by 8 bases, the J end by 7 bases, with 18 bases between. The CDR3 runs 15 residues. Looked up from germline, CDR1 is MNHEY and CDR2 is SVGAGI. Written as DNA, the CDR3 is TGTGCCAGCTTAGCTTCAACAGGGTTCAATTCACCCCTCCACTTT. It specifies CASLASTGFNSPLHF.

This clone has more than one count but fewer than ten. The genes are TRBV19 and TRBJ1-1; D is possibly TRBD1 (6 bases). The CDR3 has 16 amino acids. V dropped 5 bases and J dropped 3 bases, with 19 bases sitting between them. In germline, CDR1 is LNHDA, CDR2 SQIVND (reference sequence). CDR3 bases: TGTGCCAGTAGTCCAACAGGGTCGGTGAAGGACACTGAAGCTTTCTTT. Amino acid sequence: CASSPTGSVKDTEAFF.

This rearrangement joins TRBV7-8 to TRBJ2-1, with a tentative D call TRBD2 (5 bases). V was clipped by 5 bases and J by 3 bases, with 11 bases between them. CDR3 length equals 14 residues. CDR1 and CDR2 from the germline V gene are SGHVS and FQNEAQ. As DNA, the CDR3 is TGTGCCAGCAGCCCCCGGGAAGACTACAATGAGCAGTTCTTC. Translation gives CASSPREDYNEQFF.

V gene TRBV29-1 combines with J gene TRBJ2-5; D gene unclear. Per the germline V gene, CDR1 is SQVTM and CDR2 is ANQGSEA. Deletions cut 6 bases from V and 4 bases from J, with 15 bases between. The CDR3 sequence is 13 residues long. The CDR3 DNA reads TGCAGCGTGTCCACTACTCCCGGAGAGACCCAGTACTTC. It specifies CSVSTTPGETQYF. Full variable domain (remainder filled in from reference TRBV29-1 and TRBJ2-5): SAVISQKPSRDICQRGTSLTIQCQVDSQVTMMFWYRQQPGQSLTLIATANQGSEATYESGFVIDKFPISRPNLTFSTLTVSNMSPEDSSIYLCSVSTTPGETQYFGPGTRLLVL.

The chain's CDR3 is CASNSGSTDTQYF. The CDR3 coding sequence is TGCGCCAGCAATAGCGGTAGCACAGATACGCAGTATTTT. This chain connects TRBV5-1 to TRBJ2-3; D perhaps matches TRBD2 (6 bases). The ends were cut back, 6 bases at V and 0 bases at J, with 8 bases in the middle. CDR1 and CDR2 (germline): SGHRS, YFSETQ. CDR3 length: 13 amino acids.

The rearrangement links TRBV9 to TRBJ2-3; TRBD2 matches at 8 bases. The length of the CDR3 is 17 residues. Germline V gene data show CDR1 as SGDLS and CDR2 as YYNGEE. After removal of 4 bases from V and 1 base from J, the junction contained 11 bases not matched to a gene. The CDR3 reads CASSSGWGAGGTDTQYF. In nucleotides, the CDR3 is TGTGCCAGCAGCTCCGGGTGGGGAGCGGGGGGCACAGATACGCAGTATTTT.

The V gene is TRBV4-3, the J gene TRBJ1-4; 9 nucleotides line up with TRBD1. CDR1 LGHNA and CDR2 YSLEER come from the germline V gene. J lost 0 bases, V lost 0 bases, and 8 bases had no gene match. The CDR3 sequence is 19 residues long. CDR3 coding DNA: TGCGCCAGCAGCCAAGATCCGGGACAGGGAGCCGCAACTAATGAAAAACTGTTTTTT. Protein: CASSQDPGQGAATNEKLFF.

This clone has just one count. The gene calls are TRBV5-5 and TRBJ1-5; perhaps TRBD1 as D (5 bases). Trimming took 0 bases from V and 3 from J, leaving 10 bases between them. Germline V lookup: CDR1 SGHKS, CDR2 YYEKEE (reference sequence). This CDR3 comprises 15 residues. CDR3 in amino acids: CASSLGQNFNQPQHF. The CDR3 DNA sequence: TGTGCCAGCAGCTTGGGACAGAACTTCAATCAGCCCCAGCATTTT.

The CDR3 sequence: CAISPGLANTDTQYF. The CDR3 nucleotides read TGTGCCATCAGTCCGGGACTAGCCAACACAGATACGCAGTATTTT. The rearrangement links TRBV10-3 to TRBJ2-3; TRBD2 matches 9 bases. Germline-derived CDR1 and CDR2 are ENHRY and SYGVKD. Trimming removed 5 bases from V and 2 bases from J; junction bases left unmatched: 5. This CDR3 is built from 15 residues.